The 27 T cell receptor beta chains listed next were all sequenced from one sample in a study of blood T cell repertoires in COVID-19. The method was immunoSEQ multiplex PCR; TCRdb's version includes in-frame clones alone and lacks a portion of them. The repertoire holds roughly 40,000 clones, with 88% as singletons. Sequencing was carried out using peripheral blood. These receptors all stem from a woman in her seventies with acute or convalescent COVID-19.

This sequence joins TRBV6-5 and TRBJ1-5; no clear D. V gave up 6 bases and J gave up 4 bases, with 10 bases separating them. The CDR3 sequence is 13 residues long. The germline gives CDR1 MNHEY, CDR2 SVGAGI. CDR3 in DNA: TGTGCCAGCAGGGCCGCCCCGAATCAGCCCCAGCATTTT. Residues: CASRAAPNQPQHF.

The V call is TRBV7-6, the J call TRBJ1-3, with a possible D match to TRBD1 (5 bases). V dropped 2 bases and J dropped 4 bases, with 15 bases sitting between them. Germline V gene lookup returns CDR1 SGHVS and CDR2 FNYEAQ. The CDR3 totals 16 residues. Here the CDR3 reads CASSLFPEQGGNTIYF. The CDR3 DNA reads as TGTGCCAGCAGCTTATTCCCAGAGCAGGGCGGAAACACCATATATTTT. Filled out from reference TRBV7-6 and TRBJ1-3, the complete variable domain reads GAGVSQSPRYKVTKRGQDVALRCDPISGHVSLYWYRQALGQGPEFLTYFNYEAQQDKSGLPNDRFSAERPEGSISTLTIQRTEQRDSAMYRCASSLFPEQGGNTIYFGEGSWLTVV.

The rearrangement links TRBV10-3 to TRBJ2-2; D perhaps matches TRBD1 (6 bases). CDR3 length: 14 residues. Trimming took off 6 bases at V and 10 bases at J, with 18 bases between the two ends. Per germline, CDR1 ENHRY and CDR2 SYGVKD. The CDR3 region is CAISRKQGREELFF. The CDR3 DNA reads TGTGCCATCAGCCGTAAACAGGGTAGGGAGGAGCTGTTTTTT.

The genes are TRBV6-5 and TRBJ2-2, with 7 bases fitting TRBD2. J was trimmed by 5 bases and V by 6 bases; bases with no gene match: 9. Germline CDR1 MNHEY, CDR2 SVGAGI. This CDR3 is 15 amino acids long. The CDR3 region is CASSPIAGDTGELFF. Here the CDR3 DNA reads TGTGCCAGCAGCCCAATAGCGGGTGATACCGGGGAGCTGTTTTTT.

The chain recombines TRBV7-2 with TRBJ2-4; a possible D gene is TRBD2 (5 bases). Germline V gives CDR1 SGHTA, CDR2 FQGNSA. The CDR3 is made up of 16 amino acids. V was clipped by 0 bases and J by 0 bases, with 9 bases between them. The CDR3 protein is CASSLAMGRAKNIQYF. For the CDR3, the DNA is TGTGCCAGCAGCTTAGCGATGGGGAGAGCCAAAAACATTCAGTACTTC.

This chain connects TRBV7-6 to TRBJ2-1, with D unclear. The germline gives CDR1 SGHVS, CDR2 FNYEAQ. The V and J ends lost 2 bases and 8 bases respectively, with 13 bases between them. The CDR3 is 14 residues long. CDR3 sequence (DNA): TGTGCCAGCAGCTTATCTTGGCTAGAAGATGAGCAGTTCTTC. It translates to CASSLSWLEDEQFF.

This clone has a handful of counts. V gene TRBV28 combines with J gene TRBJ1-5; D might be TRBD1 (6 bases). The germline gives CDR1 MDHEN, CDR2 SYDVKM. V was clipped by 3 bases and J by 9 bases, with 18 bases between them. CDR3 size: 15 residues. As DNA, the CDR3 is TGTGCCAGCAGTTTTGTGACAGGATTACGCGGGCCCCAGCATTTT. Its protein is CASSFVTGLRGPQHF. The whole variable domain, remainder taken from reference TRBV28 and TRBJ1-5, is DVKVTQSSRYLVKRTGEKVFLECVQDMDHENMFWYRQDPGLGLRLIYFSYDVKMKEKGDIPEGYSVSREKKERFSLILESASTNQTSMYLCASSFVTGLRGPQHFGDGTRLSIL.

V gene TRBV7-6 combines with J gene TRBJ1-1; 10 positions match TRBD1. Unmatched junction bases numbered 2, after V lost 6 bases and J lost 4 bases. The CDR3 has 13 amino acids. Germline V gives CDR1 SGHVS, CDR2 FNYEAQ. CDR3 nucleotides: TGTGCCAGCAGAAGGACAGGGGGCACTGAAGCTTTCTTT. Translating gives CASRRTGGTEAFF.

V usage is TRBV24-1 and J usage is TRBJ2-1, with 8 bases that match TRBD2. Germline values: CDR1 KGHDR, CDR2 SFDVKD. V was pared by 6 bases and J by 6 bases, with 12 bases of the junction left unmatched. The CDR3 runs to 16 residues. CDR3 sequence reads: CATSPLAGPLANEQFF. CDR3 bases: TGTGCCACCAGTCCCCTAGCGGGCCCGCTCGCCAATGAGCAGTTCTTC.

This clone showed up just once. V is TRBV10-2 and J is TRBJ1-1, with D maybe TRBD1 (5 bases). There are 11 residues in the CDR3. V lost 7 bases to trimming and J lost 8 bases, with 11 bases between them. The germline CDR1 and CDR2 sequences are WSHSY and SAAADI. The CDR3 reads CASTTGREAFF. The CDR3 DNA is TGCGCCAGCACCACAGGTAGAGAAGCTTTCTTT.

The chain employs TRBV6-6 and TRBJ2-2; a possible D gene is TRBD2 (6 bases). The length of the CDR3 is 13 residues. Trimming removed 3 bases at V and 5 bases at J, with 7 bases between. The germline V gene encodes CDR1 MNHNY and CDR2 SVGAGI (reference sequence). The CDR3 protein is CASSYGTTGELFF. The CDR3 bases are TGTGCCAGCAGTTATGGGACTACCGGGGAGCTGTTTTTT.

The rearrangement links TRBV7-8 to TRBJ1-6; D is undetermined. With 0 bases removed from V and 6 bases from J, the gap between germline ends came to 12 bases. The CDR3 extends over 16 amino acids. Looked up from germline, CDR1 is SGHVS and CDR2 is FQNEAQ. The CDR3 nucleotides read TGTGCCAGCAGCTTAGCTGGAATCCGGGGTAATTCACCCCTCCACTTT. This gives the protein CASSLAGIRGNSPLHF.

This chain joins TRBV24-1 and TRBJ2-5, with 7 bases that match TRBD2. Germline values: CDR1 KGHDR, CDR2 SFDVKD. J was trimmed by 4 bases and V by 9 bases; bases with no gene match: 1. The length of the CDR3 is 11 residues. The CDR3 loop is CATGEGETQYF. CDR3 sequence (DNA): TGTGCCACCGGGGAGGGAGAGACCCAGTACTTC.

The chain has TRBV10-3 and TRBJ1-4, with D perhaps matching TRBD1 (5 bases). The CDR3 has 13 residues. Trimming removed 5 bases from V and 8 bases from J, with 12 bases in between. Germline CDR1 is ENHRY and CDR2 is SYGVKD. CDR3 DNA sequence: TGTGCCATCAGTACAGACCGGGGGGAAAAACTGTTTTTT. Its protein is CAISTDRGEKLFF.

The chain links TRBV29-1 to TRBJ2-5; TRBD1 is a possible D gene (5 bases). CDR1 is SQVTM, CDR2 ANQGSEA, per germline. With 6 bases removed from V and 1 base from J, the gap between germline ends came to 12 bases. The CDR3 runs to 13 residues. The CDR3 nucleotides are TGCAGCGTGTTGGACATATCCCAAGAGACCCAGTACTTC. Translation: CSVLDISQETQYF. The full variable domain, its missing parts supplied by reference TRBV29-1 and TRBJ2-5, is SAVISQKPSRDICQRGTSLTIQCQVDSQVTMMFWYRQQPGQSLTLIATANQGSEATYESGFVIDKFPISRPNLTFSTLTVSNMSPEDSSIYLCSVLDISQETQYFGPGTRLLVL.

This sequence joins TRBV5-1 and TRBJ2-1, with a tentative D call TRBD1 (6 bases). Between the trimmed V and J ends, which lost 4 bases and 0 bases, there was a span of 11 bases. The length of the CDR3 is 15 residues. Germline V gene lookup returns CDR1 SGHRS and CDR2 YFSETQ. The CDR3 here is CASSPGQSSYNEQFF. Here the CDR3 DNA reads TGCGCCAGCAGCCCAGGACAGAGCTCCTACAATGAGCAGTTCTTC. The whole variable domain, remainder taken from reference TRBV5-1 and TRBJ2-1, is KAGVTQTPRYLIKTRGQQVTLSCSPISGHRSVSWYQQTPGQGLQFLFEYFSETQRNKGNFPGRFSGRQFSNSRSEMNVSTLELGDSALYLCASSPGQSSYNEQFFGPGTRLTVL.

The chain's CDR3 is CATRDRDHQETQYF. CDR3 in DNA: TGTGCCACCAGGGACAGGGACCACCAAGAGACCCAGTACTTC. The gene calls are TRBV24-1 and TRBJ2-5; TRBD1 agrees at 8 bases. The CDR3 consists of 14 residues. V shed 7 bases and J 0 bases; nucleotides not matched to a gene: 3. Germline V gene data show CDR1 as KGHDR and CDR2 as SFDVKD.

The chain recombines TRBV4-3 with TRBJ1-2; D might be TRBD1 (5 bases). Germline values: CDR1 LGHNA, CDR2 YSLEER. This CDR3 contains 16 residues. Deletions cut 0 bases from V and 5 bases from J, with 16 bases between. The chain's CDR3 is CASSQDLKGHRYGYTF. The CDR3 bases are TGCGCCAGCAGCCAAGATCTGAAGGGGCATCGGTATGGCTACACCTTC.

The chain combines TRBV27 with TRBJ2-1, with 12 bases fitting TRBD2. There are 15 residues in the CDR3. V gave up 3 bases and J gave up 8 bases; unmatched junction bases: 5. Germline CDR1 is MNHEY and CDR2 is SMNVEV (reference sequence). The CDR3 DNA reads TGTGCCAGCAGTTTCCGACTAGCGGGAGAGTATGAGCAGTTCTTC. Amino acids: CASSFRLAGEYEQFF.

The V call is TRBV9, the J call TRBJ1-1, with unresolved D. V was trimmed by 4 bases and J by 5 bases, leaving 9 bases between them. The CDR3 runs to 12 residues. In germline, CDR1 is SGDLS, CDR2 YYNGEE. CDR3 protein: CASSKLGTEAFF. In DNA form, the CDR3 reads TGTGCCAGCAGCAAACTAGGGACTGAAGCTTTCTTT.

The chain's CDR3 is CASRPRGQGNEQYV. As DNA, the CDR3 is TGTGCAAGTCGCCCACGCGGACAGGGTAACGAGCAGTACGTC. The rearrangement uses TRBV12-2 and TRBJ2-7; the D call TRBD1 from the table was never checked on the DNA. TRBV12-2 is a recognized pseudogene. This CDR3 has 14 amino acids.

CDR3 sequence: CASSPVGVFGAMNTEAFF. The DNA for the CDR3 is TGTGCCAGTAGTCCAGTCGGGGTTTTTGGAGCCATGAACACTGAAGCTTTCTTT. The chain couples TRBV19 to TRBJ1-1; D ambiguous. Germline V gene lookup returns CDR1 LNHDA and CDR2 SQIVND (reference sequence). V was trimmed by 5 bases and J by 0 bases, leaving 22 bases between them. The CDR3 spans 18 residues.

In DNA, the CDR3 is TGTGCCAGCAGCTTAGGCATTAATCACAATGAGCAGTTCTTC. It encodes CASSLGINHNEQFF. V usage is TRBV7-3 and J usage is TRBJ2-1, with D hard to call. This CDR3 has 14 residues. The germline V gene has CDR1 SGHTA and CDR2 FQGTGA. V was cut by 2 bases and J by 5 bases, with 10 bases left in between.

The table lists this clone with a few counts. This rearrangement joins TRBV5-1 to TRBJ2-6, with 7 bases identical to TRBD1. The V gene end was trimmed by 3 bases and the J gene end by 3 bases; junction bases not matched to a gene: 6. The CDR3 has 16 amino acids. Germline CDR1 reads SGHRS; CDR2 reads YFSETQ. The CDR3 bases are TGCGCCAGCAGCTCGTTTACAGGGGTTGGGGCCAACGTCCTGACTTTC. It encodes CASSSFTGVGANVLTF.

This chain joins TRBV12-3 or TRBV12-4 and TRBJ2-1; D possibly corresponds to TRBD1 (5 bases). V was shortened by 2 bases and J by 7 bases, with 6 bases between the two germline ends. The CDR3 is 12 amino acids. In DNA form, the CDR3 reads TGTGCCAGCAGTTTAAGGGGTAATGAGCAGTTCTTC. It is translated as CASSLRGNEQFF.

The chain uses TRBV7-8 and TRBJ1-6; D not resolved. There are 15 residues in the CDR3. Germline V gives CDR1 SGHVS, CDR2 FQNEAQ. V lost 5 bases and J 4 bases, leaving 12 bases between the germline ends. CDR3 coding DNA: TGTGCCAGCAGCGGCCCGGGAGCTTATAATTCACCCCTCCACTTT. It is translated as CASSGPGAYNSPLHF.

The chain couples TRBV3-1 (or the pseudogene TRBV3-2) to TRBJ1-2; D call uncertain. CDR3 length equals 13 residues. Germline V gene sequence: CDR1 LGHDT, CDR2 YNNKEL (reference sequence). V lost 4 bases and J 8 bases, leaving 14 bases between the germline ends. CDR3 sequence reads: CASSLPDSPGYTF. CDR3 sequence (DNA): TGTGCCAGCAGCCTACCGGATAGCCCGGGCTACACCTTC.